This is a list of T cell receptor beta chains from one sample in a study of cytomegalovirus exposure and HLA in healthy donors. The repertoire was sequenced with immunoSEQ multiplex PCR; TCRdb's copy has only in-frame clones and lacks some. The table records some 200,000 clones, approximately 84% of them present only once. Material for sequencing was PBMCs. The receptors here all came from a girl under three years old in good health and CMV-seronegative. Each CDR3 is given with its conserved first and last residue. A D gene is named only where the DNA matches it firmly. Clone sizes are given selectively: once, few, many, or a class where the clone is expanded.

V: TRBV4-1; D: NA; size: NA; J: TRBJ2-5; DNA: TGCGCCAGCAGCCCGCAGACTTGGGGGACTGCAAAAGAGACCCAGTACTTC; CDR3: CASSPQTWGTAKETQYF
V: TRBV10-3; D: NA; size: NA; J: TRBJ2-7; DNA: TGTGCCTCATCAAACAACCCAGGCCCCCTCTCCTACGAGCAGTACTTC; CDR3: CASSNNPGPLSYEQYF
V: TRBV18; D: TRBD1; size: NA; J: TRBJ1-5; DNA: TGTGCCAGCTCACCTCGACAGGGTCCGAGCAATCAGCCCCAGCATTTT; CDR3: CASSPRQGPSNQPQHF
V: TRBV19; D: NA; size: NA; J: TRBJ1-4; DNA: TGTGCCAGTAGTATAGTCCAGGGGAAGGAAAAACTGTTTTTT; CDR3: CASSIVQGKEKLFF
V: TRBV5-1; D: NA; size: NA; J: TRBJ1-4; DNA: TGCGCCAGCAGCCCGGGACAAGAGGGGGAAAAACTGTTTTTT; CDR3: CASSPGQEGEKLFF
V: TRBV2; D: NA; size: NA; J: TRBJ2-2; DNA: TGTGCCAGCAGGAGACTAGTAAACACCGGGGAGCTGTTTTTT; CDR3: CASRRLVNTGELFF
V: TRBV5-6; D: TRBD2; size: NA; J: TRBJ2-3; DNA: TGTGCCAGCAGCTTTATACTAGCGGGGGGGCCAGCTACGCAGTATTTT; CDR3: CASSFILAGGPATQYF
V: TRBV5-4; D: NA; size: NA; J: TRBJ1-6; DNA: TGTGCCAGCAGCTTGGTCGGGCAGGGCCCCAATTCACCCCTCCACTTT; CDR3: CASSLVGQGPNSPLHF
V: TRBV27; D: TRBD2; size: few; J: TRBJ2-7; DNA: TGTGCCAGCAGGGGACTAGCGGGGGGAGTCCCATTCAGCTACGAGCAGTACTTC; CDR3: CASRGLAGGVPFSYEQYF
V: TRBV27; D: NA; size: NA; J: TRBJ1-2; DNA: TGTGCCAGCAGTTTCTCCCGGCAGGGGCCTGTTGACTATGGCTACACCTTC; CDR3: CASSFSRQGPVDYGYTF
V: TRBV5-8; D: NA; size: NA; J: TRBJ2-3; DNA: TGTGCCAGCAGCTTGGACAGAGACGTTAATACGCAGTATTTT; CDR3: CASSLDRDVNTQYF
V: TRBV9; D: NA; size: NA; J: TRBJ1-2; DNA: TGTGCCAGCAGCGTAGGGCAGTTAACTAACTATGGCTACACCTTC; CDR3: CASSVGQLTNYGYTF
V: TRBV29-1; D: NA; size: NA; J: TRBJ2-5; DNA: TGCAGCGCTGTACTTACGTCGGAGACCCAGTACTTC; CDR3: CSAVLTSETQYF
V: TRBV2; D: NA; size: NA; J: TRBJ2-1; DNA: TGTGCCAGCAGTGAATGGCAGGGGGGACACGACAATGAGCAGTTCTTC; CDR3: CASSEWQGGHDNEQFF
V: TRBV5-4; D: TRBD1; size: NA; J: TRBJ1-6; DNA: TGTGCCAGCAGAAAAGAGGGGGCTCGTAATTCACCCCTCCACTTT; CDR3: CASRKEGARNSPLHF
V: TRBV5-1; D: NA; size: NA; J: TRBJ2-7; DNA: TGCGCCAGCAGGGGGGGTTCGAGACGGGGCGAGCAGTACTTC; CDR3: CASRGGSRRGEQYF
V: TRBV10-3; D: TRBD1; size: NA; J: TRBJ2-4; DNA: TGTGCCATCAGTGATCTCGACAGGGGTGCCAAAAACATTCAGTACTTC; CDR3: CAISDLDRGAKNIQYF
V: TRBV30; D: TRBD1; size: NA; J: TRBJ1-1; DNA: TGTGCCTGGAGGCAGGGGGCAAGATCCGACACTGAAGCTTTCTTT; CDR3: CAWRQGARSDTEAFF